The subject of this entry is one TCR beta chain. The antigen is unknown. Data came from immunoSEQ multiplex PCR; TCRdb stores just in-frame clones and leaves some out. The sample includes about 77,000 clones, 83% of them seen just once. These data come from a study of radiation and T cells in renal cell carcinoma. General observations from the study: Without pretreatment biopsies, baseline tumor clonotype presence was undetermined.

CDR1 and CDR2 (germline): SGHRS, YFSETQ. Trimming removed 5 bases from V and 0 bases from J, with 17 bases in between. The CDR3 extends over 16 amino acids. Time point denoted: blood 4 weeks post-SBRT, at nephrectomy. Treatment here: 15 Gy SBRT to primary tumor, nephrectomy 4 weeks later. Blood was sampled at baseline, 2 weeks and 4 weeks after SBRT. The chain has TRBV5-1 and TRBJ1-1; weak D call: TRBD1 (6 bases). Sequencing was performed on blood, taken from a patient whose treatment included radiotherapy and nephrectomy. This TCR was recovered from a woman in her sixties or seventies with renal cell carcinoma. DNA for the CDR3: TGCGCCAGCAGTCCGAACGGGGGCGTGATGAACACTGAAGCTTTCTTT. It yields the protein CASSPNGGVMNTEAFF.